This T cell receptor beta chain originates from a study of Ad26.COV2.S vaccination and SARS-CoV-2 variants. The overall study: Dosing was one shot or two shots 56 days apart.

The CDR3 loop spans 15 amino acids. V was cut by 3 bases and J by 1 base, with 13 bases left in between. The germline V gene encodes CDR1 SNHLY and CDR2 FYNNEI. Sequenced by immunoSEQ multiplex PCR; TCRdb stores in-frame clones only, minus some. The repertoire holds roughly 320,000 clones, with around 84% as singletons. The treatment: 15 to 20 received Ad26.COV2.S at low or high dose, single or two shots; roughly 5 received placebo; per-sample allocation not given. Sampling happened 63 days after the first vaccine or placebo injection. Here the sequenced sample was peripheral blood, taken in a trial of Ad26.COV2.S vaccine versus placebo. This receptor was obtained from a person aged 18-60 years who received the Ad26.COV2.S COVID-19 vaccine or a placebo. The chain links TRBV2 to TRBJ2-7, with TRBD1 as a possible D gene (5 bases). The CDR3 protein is CASSEAWGDSYEQYF. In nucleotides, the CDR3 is TGTGCCAGCAGTGAGGCCTGGGGCGATTCCTACGAGCAGTACTTC.